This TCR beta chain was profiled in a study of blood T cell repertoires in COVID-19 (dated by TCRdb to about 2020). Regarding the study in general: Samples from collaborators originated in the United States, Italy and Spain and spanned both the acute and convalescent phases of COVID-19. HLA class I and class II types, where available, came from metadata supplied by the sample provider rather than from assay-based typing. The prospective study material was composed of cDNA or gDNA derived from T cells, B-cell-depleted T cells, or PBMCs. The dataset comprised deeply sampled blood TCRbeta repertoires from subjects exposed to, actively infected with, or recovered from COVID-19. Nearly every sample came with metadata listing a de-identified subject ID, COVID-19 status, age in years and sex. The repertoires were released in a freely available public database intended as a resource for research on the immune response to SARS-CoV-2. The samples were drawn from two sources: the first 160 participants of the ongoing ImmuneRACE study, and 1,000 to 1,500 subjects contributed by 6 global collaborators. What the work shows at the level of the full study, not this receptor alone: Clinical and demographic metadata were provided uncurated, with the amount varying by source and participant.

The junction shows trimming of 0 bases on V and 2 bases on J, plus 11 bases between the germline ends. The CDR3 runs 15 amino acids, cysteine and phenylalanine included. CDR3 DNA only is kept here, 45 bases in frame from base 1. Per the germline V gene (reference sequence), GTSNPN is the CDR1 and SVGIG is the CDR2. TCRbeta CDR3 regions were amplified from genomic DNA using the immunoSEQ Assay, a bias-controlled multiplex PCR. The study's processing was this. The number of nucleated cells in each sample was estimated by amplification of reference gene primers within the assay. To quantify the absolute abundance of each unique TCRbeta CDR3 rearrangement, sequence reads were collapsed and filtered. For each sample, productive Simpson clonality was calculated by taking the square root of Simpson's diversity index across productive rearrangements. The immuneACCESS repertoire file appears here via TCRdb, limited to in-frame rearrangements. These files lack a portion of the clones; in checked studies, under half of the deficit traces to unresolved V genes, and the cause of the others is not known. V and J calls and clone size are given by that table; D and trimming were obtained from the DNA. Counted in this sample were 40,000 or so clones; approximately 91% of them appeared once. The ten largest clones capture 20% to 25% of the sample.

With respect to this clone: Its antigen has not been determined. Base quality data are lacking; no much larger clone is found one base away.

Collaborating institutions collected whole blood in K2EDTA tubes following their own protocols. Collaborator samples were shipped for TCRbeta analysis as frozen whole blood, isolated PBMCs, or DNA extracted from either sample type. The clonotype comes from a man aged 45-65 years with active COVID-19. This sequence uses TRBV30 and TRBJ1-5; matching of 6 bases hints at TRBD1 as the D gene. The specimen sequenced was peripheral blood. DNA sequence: TGTGCCTGGAGTGTTGGGGGCCTGGGCAATCAGCCCCAGCATTTT. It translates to CAWSVGGLGNQPQHF.